This T cell receptor beta chain appears in the sequencing data of a study of long-term antiretroviral therapy in people with HIV. Study outcomes and limitations: Blood was collected between about 2004 and 2017, possibly under older ART regimens.

The libraries were made with immunoSEQ v3.0 at survey level. Produced via immunoSEQ multiplex PCR; TCRdb's table is partial and in-frame only. Here the sample spans fewer than 20,000 clones, around four fifths being singletons. Details on this clone: Its target is not known.

CDR1 is SGHRS and CDR2 is YFSETQ in the germline V gene. The V end was cut by 5 bases, the J end by 4 bases, with 19 bases between. CDR3 length: 15 amino acids. The rearrangement joins TRBV5-1 to TRBJ2-7, with D tentatively TRBD1 (6 bases). This specimen consisted of unsorted PBMCs, obtained 0.3 years after starting antiretroviral therapy. The clonotype originates from a woman in her fifties or sixties with HIV. The CDR3 sequence is CASSPDSASLYEQYV. CDR3 DNA sequence: TGCGCCAGCAGTCCGGACAGTGCGTCCTTGTACGAGCAGTACGTC.